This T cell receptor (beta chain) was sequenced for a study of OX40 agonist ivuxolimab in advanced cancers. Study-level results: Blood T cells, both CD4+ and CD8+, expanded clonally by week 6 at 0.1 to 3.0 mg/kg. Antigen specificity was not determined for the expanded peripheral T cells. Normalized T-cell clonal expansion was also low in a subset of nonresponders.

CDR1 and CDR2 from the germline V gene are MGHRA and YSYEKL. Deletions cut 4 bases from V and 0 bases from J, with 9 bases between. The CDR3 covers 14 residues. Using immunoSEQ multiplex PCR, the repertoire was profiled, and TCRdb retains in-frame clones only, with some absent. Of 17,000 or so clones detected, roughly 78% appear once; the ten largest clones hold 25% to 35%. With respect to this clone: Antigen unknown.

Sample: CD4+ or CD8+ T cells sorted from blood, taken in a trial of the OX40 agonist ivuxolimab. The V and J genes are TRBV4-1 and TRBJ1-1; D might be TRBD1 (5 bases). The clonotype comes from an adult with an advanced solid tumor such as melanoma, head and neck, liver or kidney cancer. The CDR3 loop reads CASSLGGVNTEAFF. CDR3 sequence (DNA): TGCGCCAGCAGCCTGGGGGGGGTGAACACTGAAGCTTTCTTT.